This T cell receptor (beta chain) appears in the sequencing data of a study of T cell responses to AZD1222 COVID-19 vaccine. The method was immunoSEQ multiplex PCR; TCRdb's version includes in-frame clones alone and lacks a portion of them. The sample yields 70,000 to 90,000 clones, 80% to 90% seen once. The CDR3 consists of 12 residues. Trimming shortened V by 3 bases and J by 10 bases, and 10 bases separated the two germline ends. CDR1 and CDR2 (germline): SGHTA, FQGTGA. The TCR was taken from an adult who received the AZD1222 COVID-19 vaccine. V is TRBV7-3 and J is TRBJ2-1, with a tentative D call TRBD2 (5 bases). The sample here was peripheral blood, taken 28 days after the second AZD1222 dose. CDR3 nucleotides: TGTGCCAGCAGCTTCCCTAGAGGGGAGCAGTTCTTC. Protein sequence: CASSFPRGEQFF.